These T cell receptor beta chains were read from a single sample in a study of blood T cell repertoires in COVID-19. Sequenced by immunoSEQ multiplex PCR; TCRdb stores in-frame clones only, minus some. Of 68,000 or so clones listed, 90% are singletons. Sequencing was carried out using peripheral blood. The receptors derive from a man in his fifties with COVID-19, enrolled during active disease. The CDR3 runs from the conserved cysteine through the conserved F or W. Each record gives: J gene, V gene, CDR3 protein.

TRBJ2-2 | TRBV6-1 | CASSVELAGYTGELFF
TRBJ2-3 | TRBV7-8 | CASSLEEITSTDTQYF
TRBJ1-2 | TRBV7-9 | CASSSQSRVRGYTF
TRBJ2-1 | TRBV5-1 | CASSPGQGSYNEQFF
TRBJ2-5 | TRBV29-1 | CSVSGTGDNSQETQYF
TRBJ2-7 | TRBV10-1 | CASSGKRTSGKSCEQCF
TRBJ2-7 | TRBV6-2/TRBV6-3 | CASSTGTYSYEQYF
TRBJ1-2 | TRBV19 | CASSIGFVQGDSGYTF
TRBJ2-5 | TRBV12-5 | CASGATSGRTEETQYF
TRBJ2-7 | TRBV15 | CATSRGSVGYEQYF
TRBJ2-5 | TRBV12-5 | CASGAGLAGVETQYF
TRBJ2-1 | TRBV4-1 | CASSQPRARSNEQFF